Listed below are T cell receptor beta chains from one sample, sequenced in a study of OX40 agonist ivuxolimab in advanced cancers. The protocol was immunoSEQ multiplex PCR, while the TCRdb copy is restricted to in-frame clones and leaves out a portion. The sample yields around 81,000 clones, more than 75% seen once. The sample consisted of CD4+ or CD8+ T cells sorted from blood, taken in a trial of the OX40 agonist ivuxolimab. The receptor source for this set is an adult with an advanced solid tumor such as melanoma, head and neck, liver or kidney cancer. The CDR3 runs from the conserved cysteine through the conserved F or W. A D gene is named only where the DNA matches it firmly. Some rows have no size entry. The others give once, few or many, or a class for an expanded clone.

size: -
V: TRBV21-1
D: -
J: TRBJ2-7
CDR3: CASSMRQGRRYF
DNA: TGTGCCAGCAGCATGAGACAGGGGAGAAGGTACTTC

size: -
V: TRBV2
D: -
J: TRBJ1-1
CDR3: CASSEAGTEAFF
DNA: TGTGCCAGCAGTGAAGCGGGAACCGAAGCTTTCTTT

size: -
V: TRBV27
D: -
J: TRBJ1-4
CDR3: CASSPILNPRGDEKLFF
DNA: TGTGCCAGCAGCCCAATTCTCAATCCCCGGGGTGATGAAAAACTGTTTTTT

size: -
V: TRBV5-1
D: TRBD2
J: TRBJ2-1
CDR3: CASSLGLAGEYEQFF
DNA: TGCGCCAGCAGCCTCGGACTAGCGGGAGAGTATGAGCAGTTCTTC

size: -
V: TRBV28
D: -
J: TRBJ2-5
CDR3: CASSLLYRGGTQYF
DNA: TGTGCCAGCAGTTTATTGTACAGGGGAGGGACCCAGTACTTC

size: -
V: TRBV27
D: -
J: TRBJ2-3
CDR3: CASSLQRATDTQYF
DNA: TGTGCCAGCAGTTTGCAAAGGGCCACAGATACGCAGTATTTT

size: -
V: TRBV28
D: -
J: TRBJ2-6
CDR3: CASSGFAGGANVLTF
DNA: TGTGCCAGCAGCGGGTTTGCGGGAGGGGCCAACGTCCTGACTTTC

size: -
V: TRBV11-3
D: -
J: TRBJ1-6
CDR3: CASSLVRSPLHF
DNA: TGTGCCAGCAGCTTAGTCCGATCACCCCTCCACTTT

size: -
V: TRBV2
D: TRBD2
J: TRBJ2-2
CDR3: CASSGGLAGVQTGELFF
DNA: TGTGCCAGCAGTGGGGGACTAGCGGGAGTTCAGACCGGGGAGCTGTTTTTT

size: -
V: TRBV16
D: -
J: TRBJ2-1
CDR3: CASSHVGEQFF
DNA: TGTGCCAGCAGCCACGTCGGGGAGCAGTTCTTC

size: -
V: TRBV28
D: TRBD1
J: TRBJ1-6
CDR3: CASSYARGKGNSPLHF
DNA: TGTGCCAGCAGTTACGCCAGGGGGAAGGGTAATTCACCCCTCCACTTT

size: -
V: TRBV7-2
D: -
J: TRBJ2-3
CDR3: CASSLDGIPTDTQYF
DNA: TGTGCCAGCAGCTTAGACGGTATTCCCACAGATACGCAGTATTTT

size: -
V: TRBV13
D: -
J: TRBJ2-2
CDR3: CASSYRWAGELFF
DNA: TGTGCCAGCAGCTATAGGTGGGCCGGGGAGCTGTTTTTT

size: -
V: TRBV4-2
D: TRBD1
J: TRBJ1-3
CDR3: CASSQATGASGNTIYF
DNA: TGTGCCAGCAGCCAAGCCACAGGGGCCTCTGGAAACACCATATATTTT

size: -
V: TRBV7-2
D: -
J: TRBJ2-3
CDR3: CASSPTDTQYF
DNA: TGTGCCAGCAGCCCCACAGATACGCAGTATTTT

size: -
V: TRBV12-2
D: -
J: TRBJ2-5
CDR3: CASRLGPYAGWETQYF
DNA: TGTGCAAGTCGCTTAGGTCCGTATGCGGGATGGGAGACCCAGTACTTC

size: -
V: TRBV5-5
D: -
J: TRBJ2-7
CDR3: CASSLGPLVLTYEQYF
DNA: TGTGCCAGCAGCTTGGGCCCCCTCGTTTTAACCTACGAGCAGTACTTC

size: once
V: TRBV6-9
D: -
J: TRBJ2-3
CDR3: CASSSQGGGLDTQYF
DNA: TGTGCCAGCAGTTCCCAGGGGGGAGGGTTGGATACGCAGTATTTT

size: -
V: TRBV27
D: -
J: TRBJ2-3
CDR3: CASRDTLGTDTQYF
DNA: TGTGCCAGCAGGGACACCCTGGGTACAGATACGCAGTATTTT

size: -
V: TRBV19
D: -
J: TRBJ2-7
CDR3: CASSMGLHTYEQYF
DNA: TGTGCCAGTAGTATGGGGCTACACACCTACGAGCAGTACTTC

size: -
V: TRBV7-8
D: -
J: TRBJ1-2
CDR3: CASSSRGAGNYGYTF
DNA: TGTGCCAGCAGCTCCCGCGGGGCAGGGAACTATGGCTACACCTTC

size: -
V: TRBV5-8
D: TRBD1
J: TRBJ2-7
CDR3: CASSSRPGGTYEQYF
DNA: TGTGCCAGCAGCTCCCGGCCAGGGGGCACCTACGAGCAGTACTTC

size: -
V: TRBV12-5
D: TRBD2
J: TRBJ2-2
CDR3: CASGAGTSGITGELFF
DNA: TGTGCTAGTGGCGCCGGGACTAGCGGGATTACCGGGGAGCTGTTTTTT

size: -
V: TRBV6-5
D: -
J: TRBJ2-1
CDR3: CASSGISSNEQFF
DNA: TGTGCCAGCAGCGGGATTTCCTCCAATGAGCAGTTCTTC

size: -
V: TRBV19
D: -
J: TRBJ1-3
CDR3: CASSILLGTTSSGNTIYF
DNA: TGTGCCAGTAGTATCCTCCTAGGGACTACGTCCTCTGGAAACACCATATATTTT

size: -
V: TRBV4-2
D: -
J: TRBJ2-1
CDR3: CASSQDEDPGQFF
DNA: TGTGCCAGCAGCCAAGATGAGGACCCCGGGCAGTTCTTC

size: -
V: TRBV2
D: -
J: TRBJ2-6
CDR3: CASTQGGSGANVLTF
DNA: TGTGCCAGCACCCAAGGGGGATCTGGGGCCAACGTCCTGACTTTC

size: -
V: TRBV27
D: -
J: TRBJ1-2
CDR3: CASSLRRGGQPLYGYTF
DNA: TGTGCCAGCTCCCTCCGGAGGGGAGGACAACCGTTATATGGCTACACCTTC

size: -
V: TRBV7-9
D: TRBD2
J: TRBJ2-7
CDR3: CASSPLGTSGNEQYF
DNA: TGTGCCAGCAGCCCTCTTGGGACTAGCGGGAACGAGCAGTACTTC

size: -
V: TRBV2
D: TRBD2
J: TRBJ2-1
CDR3: CASSKREGVEQFF
DNA: TGTGCCAGCAGCAAGCGGGAGGGCGTTGAGCAGTTCTTC

size: -
V: TRBV5-6
D: TRBD1
J: TRBJ1-6
CDR3: CASSRGQANNSPLHF
DNA: TGTGCCAGCAGTCGTGGACAGGCGAATAATTCACCCCTCCACTTT

size: -
V: TRBV6-1
D: -
J: TRBJ1-2
CDR3: CASSEAWGSGYGYTF
DNA: TGTGCCAGCAGCGAAGCGTGGGGATCGGGCTATGGCTACACCTTC

size: few
V: TRBV6-1
D: -
J: TRBJ1-2
CDR3: CASTLTAYGYTF
DNA: TGTGCCAGCACCCTGACAGCCTATGGCTACACCTTC

size: -
V: TRBV9
D: -
J: TRBJ2-2
CDR3: CASSAGGVATPTGELFF
DNA: TGTGCCAGCAGCGCAGGGGGGGTCGCGACTCCCACCGGGGAGCTGTTTTTT

size: -
V: TRBV28
D: TRBD1
J: TRBJ2-5
CDR3: CASSTRQGQETQYF
DNA: TGTGCCAGCAGCACCCGACAGGGCCAAGAGACCCAGTACTTC

size: -
V: TRBV29-1
D: -
J: TRBJ1-2
CDR3: CSVEAAHGYTF
DNA: TGCAGCGTTGAGGCAGCCCACGGCTACACCTTC

size: -
V: TRBV28
D: TRBD1
J: TRBJ1-4
CDR3: CASSSSGQGNEKLFF
DNA: TGTGCCAGCAGTTCGTCCGGACAGGGAAATGAAAAACTGTTTTTT

size: -
V: TRBV30
D: -
J: TRBJ1-5
CDR3: CAWSAGGGQPQHF
DNA: TGTGCCTGGAGTGCCGGCGGGGGTCAGCCCCAGCATTTT

size: -
V: TRBV4-1
D: -
J: TRBJ2-1
CDR3: CASSLTGLHNEQFF
DNA: TGCGCCAGCAGCCTGACGGGACTTCACAATGAGCAGTTCTTC

size: -
V: TRBV19
D: -
J: TRBJ2-7
CDR3: CASSIIAGLGEQYF
DNA: TGTGCCAGTAGTATTATCGCCGGGCTCGGCGAGCAGTACTTC

size: -
V: TRBV28
D: TRBD1
J: TRBJ2-7
CDR3: CASSHRLTGYYEQYF
DNA: TGTGCCAGCAGTCACCGTTTGACAGGGTACTACGAGCAGTACTTC

size: -
V: TRBV7-8
D: -
J: TRBJ2-2
CDR3: CASSLASRFTGELFF
DNA: TGTGCCAGCAGCTTAGCGTCCAGGTTCACCGGGGAGCTGTTTTTT

size: -
V: TRBV28
D: -
J: TRBJ1-4
CDR3: CASSYEDRTNEKLFF
DNA: TGTGCCAGCAGTTACGAGGATCGGACTAATGAAAAACTGTTTTTT

size: -
V: TRBV6-1
D: -
J: TRBJ2-1
CDR3: CASIRKEERRGQFF
DNA: TGTGCCAGCATCCGAAAAGAGGAGCGGAGAGGGCAGTTCTTC

size: -
V: TRBV18
D: -
J: TRBJ1-2
CDR3: CASSPPASYGYTF
DNA: TGTGCCAGCTCACCACCCGCATCTTATGGCTACACCTTC

size: -
V: TRBV28
D: -
J: TRBJ2-2
CDR3: CASSIPRGGTTGELFF
DNA: TGTGCCAGCAGCATCCCCCGGGGCGGGACGACCGGGGAGCTGTTTTTT

size: -
V: TRBV23-1
D: TRBD1
J: TRBJ2-7
CDR3: CASSQSVTGVPVIPYEQYF
DNA: TGCGCCAGCAGTCAATCTGTGACAGGGGTTCCGGTGATACCCTACGAGCAGTACTTC

size: -
V: TRBV19
D: -
J: TRBJ2-7
CDR3: CASRDRDYYEQYF
DNA: TGTGCCAGTAGAGACAGAGATTACTACGAGCAGTACTTC

size: -
V: TRBV28
D: TRBD2
J: TRBJ2-2
CDR3: CASRLGLAGRTGELFF
DNA: TGTGCCAGCAGATTGGGGCTAGCGGGACGCACCGGGGAGCTGTTTTTT

size: few
V: TRBV7-9
D: -
J: TRBJ2-7
CDR3: CASSFAGALEQYF
DNA: TGTGCCAGCAGCTTTGCAGGGGCGCTCGAGCAGTACTTC

size: -
V: TRBV7-2
D: -
J: TRBJ1-1
CDR3: CASSLIIPNTEAFF
DNA: TGTGCCAGCAGCTTAATAATCCCGAACACTGAAGCTTTCTTT

size: once
V: TRBV29-1
D: TRBD1
J: TRBJ2-1
CDR3: CSVEEGTGRSYNEQFF
DNA: TGCAGCGTTGAAGAGGGGACAGGGAGGTCCTACAATGAGCAGTTCTTC